This TCR beta chain derives from a study of shared clonotypes between healthy human individuals. Across the study: The study used three CD4 naive, three CD4 memory, two CD8 naive and one CD8 memory plate per donor.

CD45RO-negative cells were positively selected for CCR7, leaving out terminally differentiated effector memory CD45RA+ cells. CDR1 SGHDN and CDR2 FVKESK come from the germline V gene. This CDR3 contains 17 residues. The V and J ends lost 4 bases and 2 bases, in that order; junction bases with no gene match: 5. Sequencing used immunoSEQ multiplex PCR; TCRdb keeps in-frame clones, though not all of them. The table has around 1.9 million clones, 85% to 95% seen once. The chain uses TRBV14 and TRBJ2-7; 16 bases line up with TRBD2. Sequencing used naive CD8+ T cells from PBMCs. This clonotype was sampled from a young man in good health. Some clones in this sample may be carry-over from other donors' samples. CDR3 in amino acids: CASSLPGLAGGPYEQYF. In DNA, the CDR3 is TGTGCCAGCAGCCTCCCGGGACTAGCGGGAGGGCCCTACGAGCAGTACTTC.